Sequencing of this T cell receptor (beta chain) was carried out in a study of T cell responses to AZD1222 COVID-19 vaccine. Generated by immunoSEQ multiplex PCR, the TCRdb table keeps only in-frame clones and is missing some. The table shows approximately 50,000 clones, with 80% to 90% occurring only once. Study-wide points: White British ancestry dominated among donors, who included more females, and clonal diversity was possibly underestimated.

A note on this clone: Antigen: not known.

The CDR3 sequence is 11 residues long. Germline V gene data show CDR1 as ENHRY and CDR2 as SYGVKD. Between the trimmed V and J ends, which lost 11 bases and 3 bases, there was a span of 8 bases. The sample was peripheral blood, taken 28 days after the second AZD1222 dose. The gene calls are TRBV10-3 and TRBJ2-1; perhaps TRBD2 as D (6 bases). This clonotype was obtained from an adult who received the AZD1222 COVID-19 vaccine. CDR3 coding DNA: TGTGCCGGCGGGGACTACAATGAGCAGTTCTTC. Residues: CAGGDYNEQFF.